The T cell receptor beta chain described here comes from a study of T cells in Graves' hyperthyroidism and ophthalmopathy. Amplification of TCR beta CDR3 regions used RNA as the template. The HTBI primer set drove a first-round RT-PCR of the TCR CDR3. One entry per CDR3 protein, called by TCRdb with MiXCR from the multiplex PCR reads. The profile shows about 360,000 distinct CDR3 sequences, 13% of them singletons. This clonotype was picked up a small number of times. CDR3 length: 15 amino acids. Trimming took 3 bases from V and 4 from J; bases not matched to a gene: 9. Germline CDR1 is DFQATT and CDR2 is SNEGSKA (reference sequence).

The rearrangement joins TRBV20-1 to TRBJ2-7, with 10 positions matching TRBD2. Sequenced material: blood. The TCR was taken from a woman under 30 with Graves' hyperthyroidism. The CDR3 spells CSASLAGVIGYEQYF. Written as DNA, the CDR3 is TGCAGTGCTAGCCTAGCGGGAGTAATTGGATACGAGCAGTACTTC.